One sample yielded the 13 T cell receptor beta chains listed below, sequenced in a study of T cell repertoires in cytomegalovirus infection. These receptors lack a known antigen. TCRdb passed the reads through MiXCR, listing each CDR3 protein once. Among fewer than 900,000 distinct CDR3 sequences listed, around 29% were seen once. The source was cultured CD8+ T cells from PBMCs, collected from culture after CMV antigen stimulation. Every receptor here comes from a human donor in good health (CMV status not recorded). Some clones in this sample may be carry-over from other donors' samples.

This clonotype was detected a few times. The genes are TRBV6-1 and TRBJ2-1; TRBD1 is a possible D gene (7 bases). Germline loops: CDR1 MNHNS, CDR2 SASEGT. V was clipped by 2 bases and J by 8 bases, with 19 bases between them. CDR3 length equals 16 residues. CDR3: CASSENWAGGWDEQFF. CDR3 coding DNA: TGTGCCAGCAGTGAAAATTGGGCAGGGGGGTGGGATGAGCAGTTCTTC.

The V gene is TRBV7-3, the J gene TRBJ2-3; 8 nucleotides line up with TRBD2. J lost 6 bases, V lost 0 bases, and 5 bases had no gene match. This CDR3 is 15 amino acids long. Germline assignment: CDR1 SGHTA and CDR2 FQGTGA. CDR3 protein: CASSLTGGASDTQYF. The DNA for the CDR3 is TGTGCCAGCAGCTTAACCGGGGGGGCCTCCGATACGCAGTATTTT.

This clonotype was seen more than once but under ten times. The chain links TRBV7-6 to TRBJ2-2; no firm D call. The V gene lost 5 bases and the J gene lost 3 bases, with 10 bases spanning the gap. The CDR3 contains 14 residues. The germline gives CDR1 SGHVS, CDR2 FNYEAQ. The CDR3 sequence: CASSDSPDTGELFF. In nucleotides, the CDR3 is TGTGCCAGCAGCGATAGCCCGGACACCGGGGAGCTGTTTTTT.

This rearrangement joins TRBV27 to TRBJ1-1, with D uncertain. Germline V gene data show CDR1 as MNHEY and CDR2 as SMNVEV (reference sequence). Trimming removed 5 bases from V and 0 bases from J, with 10 bases in between. The CDR3 extends over 14 amino acids. DNA for the CDR3: TGTGCCAGCAGTGCCTGGGCCCTGAACACTGAAGCTTTCTTT. This translates into CASSAWALNTEAFF.

This clonotype was detected ten times or more. The chain uses TRBV7-6 and TRBJ2-2; a possible D gene is TRBD2 (6 bases). CDR1 is SGHVS, CDR2 FNYEAQ, per germline. The CDR3 extends over 16 amino acids. V was trimmed by 3 bases and J by 1 base, leaving 12 bases between them. In DNA form, the CDR3 reads TGTGCCAGCAGCTTGGTCGGAGGGGTGAACACCGGGGAGCTGTTTTTT. Translating it yields CASSLVGGVNTGELFF.

In this sample, this clonotype turned up a few times. The rearrangement links TRBV7-8 to TRBJ1-4, with D uncertain. Trimming left V 7 bases short and J 7 bases short, with 16 bases between. In germline, CDR1 is SGHVS, CDR2 FQNEAQ. The CDR3 extends over 14 amino acids. The CDR3 nucleotides are TGTGCCAGCACTAAGTCCCTGATGGGTGAAAAACTGTTTTTT. Residues: CASTKSLMGEKLFF.

This clonotype was seen ten or more times. The genes are TRBV7-2 and TRBJ1-4, with 10 bases matching TRBD1. CDR1 and CDR2 from the germline V gene are SGHTA and FQGNSA. The CDR3 sequence is 15 residues long. The J segment lost 7 bases and the V segment lost 4 bases, leaving 6 bases of the junction unmatched. CDR3 residues: CASSSFRDRGEKLFF. As DNA, the CDR3 is TGTGCCAGCAGCTCTTTCCGGGACAGGGGTGAAAAACTGTTTTTT.

The sample holds many counts of this clonotype. This chain links TRBV11-1 with TRBJ1-1, with D possibly TRBD1 on 6 matching bases. The CDR3 totals 15 residues. Germline lookup yields CDR1 SGHAT and CDR2 FQDESV (reference sequence). The ends were cut back, 5 bases at V and 4 bases at J, with 17 bases in the middle. CDR3 loop: CASSLLGGAVTEAFF. The CDR3 DNA sequence: TGTGCCAGCAGCCTCTTGGGGGGCGCGGTCACTGAAGCTTTCTTT.

In this sample, this clonotype turned up a few times. The chain has TRBV10-3 and TRBJ2-1, with D tentatively TRBD1 (5 bases). CDR1 and CDR2 from the germline V gene are ENHRY and SYGVKD. The ends were cut back, 4 bases at V and 0 bases at J, with 25 bases in the middle. CDR3 length: 20 residues. The CDR3 protein is CAISAPQETAADSSYNEQFF. The DNA for the CDR3 is TGTGCCATCAGTGCCCCTCAAGAGACAGCCGCCGATAGCTCCTACAATGAGCAGTTCTTC.

This clonotype was found a few times. The gene calls are TRBV6-1 and TRBJ2-3; 12 nucleotides match TRBD2. The CDR3 loop spans 17 amino acids. The junction had 7 bases not matched to a gene; V was cut back by 4 bases and J by 2 bases. Germline-derived CDR1 and CDR2 are MNHNS and SASEGT. In nucleotides, the CDR3 is TGTGCCAGCAGTGCCCGACTAGCGGGGGCCCCCACAGATACGCAGTATTTT. It specifies CASSARLAGAPTDTQYF.

V and J are TRBV15 and TRBJ2-7; D is possibly TRBD1 (6 bases). The germline gives CDR1 LNHNV, CDR2 YYDKDF (reference sequence). The CDR3 loop spans 13 amino acids. Trimming removed 6 bases at V and 5 bases at J, with 14 bases between. CDR3 bases: TGTGCCACCAGAGCCAGGGGTGTGAACGAGCAGTACTTC. It codes for CATRARGVNEQYF.

This clonotype turned up a few times. The chain joins TRBV7-2 to TRBJ1-1, with 7 bases lining up with TRBD1. Germline CDR1 SGHTA, CDR2 FQGNSA. J lost 3 bases, V lost 2 bases, and 15 bases had no gene match. The CDR3 covers 18 residues. This chain's CDR3 is CASSLSAAYRGEDTEAFF. The CDR3 nucleotides are TGTGCCAGCAGCTTATCCGCGGCCTACAGGGGTGAGGACACTGAAGCTTTCTTT.

This clonotype was seen a few times. V gene TRBV4-3 combines with J gene TRBJ1-5; D is possibly TRBD1 (6 bases). The CDR3 loop spans 15 amino acids. Trimming removed 1 base from V and 3 bases from J, with 10 bases in between. Germline lookup yields CDR1 LGHNA and CDR2 YSLEER. This CDR3 is CASSQVGANNQPQHF. CDR3 sequence (DNA): TGCGCCAGCAGCCAAGTGGGGGCGAACAATCAGCCCCAGCATTTT.